Listed below are T cell receptor beta chains from one sample, sequenced in a study of blood T cell repertoires in COVID-19. Assay used: immunoSEQ multiplex PCR; TCRdb lists only in-frame clones, some missing. This sample yields about 260,000 clones, of which 65% to 90% are seen a single time; just under 2% belongs to the top ten. The sequencing sample was made of peripheral blood. These TCRs come from a man aged 25 to 40 with active or convalescent COVID-19. CDR3s leave out the opening cysteine and the closing phenylalanine or tryptophan.

J gene	V gene	CDR3 protein
TRBJ1-3	TRBV29-1	SVVVSSGNTIY
TRBJ1-2	TRBV10-3	AISEFIRVGTGKGGYGYT
TRBJ1-2	TRBV6-4	ASRRTGRSVANYGYT
TRBJ1-2	TRBV6-1	ASSEKRGRGSSGGYT
TRBJ1-2	TRBV5-1	ASSSDPGQTYGYT
TRBJ1-1	TRBV19	ASSIDGEEYTEAF
TRBJ2-2	TRBV10-1	AREKGASGTNTGELF
TRBJ2-5	TRBV2	ASRFGRLAGGLGTQY
TRBJ2-3	TRBV6-1	ASSDRANTDTQY
TRBJ1-1	TRBV19	ASSHRSGEGRAEAF
TRBJ2-7	TRBV11-2	ASSSPASTRQRRGYEQY
TRBJ1-1	TRBV3-1/TRBV3-2	ASSTTGSSTEAF
TRBJ2-5	TRBV4-1	ASSQVAGGQETQY
TRBJ1-2	TRBV28	ASSPGRGSLYGYT
TRBJ1-2	TRBV5-1	ASSPRQGEGYGYT
TRBJ1-1	TRBV10-3	ATYPPGGTEAF
TRBJ2-1	TRBV6-6	ASSAPSGGAGDEQF
TRBJ2-5	TRBV5-8	ASSFWAAEEETQY
TRBJ1-4	TRBV4-2	ASSLALGSGGQNEKLF
TRBJ1-2	TRBV18	ASSQDRVPYSTNYGYT
TRBJ2-1	TRBV7-9	ASSLRSGDRFDEQF
TRBJ2-5	TRBV5-4	ASSLALRGGQETQY